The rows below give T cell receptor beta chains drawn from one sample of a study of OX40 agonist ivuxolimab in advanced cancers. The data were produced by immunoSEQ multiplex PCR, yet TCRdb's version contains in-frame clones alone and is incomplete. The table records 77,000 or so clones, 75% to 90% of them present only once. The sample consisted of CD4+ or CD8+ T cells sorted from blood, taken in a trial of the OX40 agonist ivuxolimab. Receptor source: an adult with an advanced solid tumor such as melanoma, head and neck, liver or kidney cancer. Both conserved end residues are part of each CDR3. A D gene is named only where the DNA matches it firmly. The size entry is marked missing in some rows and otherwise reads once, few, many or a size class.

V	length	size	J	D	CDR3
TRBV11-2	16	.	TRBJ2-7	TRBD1	CASSPYTGGGNYEQYF
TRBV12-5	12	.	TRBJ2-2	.	CASGLTVWELFF
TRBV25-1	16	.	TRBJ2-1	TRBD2	CASSLAGATRANEQFF
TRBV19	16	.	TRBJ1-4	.	CASSIDYLDPHEKLFF
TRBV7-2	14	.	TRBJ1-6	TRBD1	CASSPTGGGSPLHF
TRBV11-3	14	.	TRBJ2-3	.	CASSLGVRADTQYF
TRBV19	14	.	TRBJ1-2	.	CASSIDPGDYGYTF
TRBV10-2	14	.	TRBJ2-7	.	CASSAVNRPYEQYF
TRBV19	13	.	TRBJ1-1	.	CASSMSRDTEAFF
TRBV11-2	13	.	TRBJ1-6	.	CASRSPGRSPLHF
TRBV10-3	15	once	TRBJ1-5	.	CAISDPDRIGQPQHF
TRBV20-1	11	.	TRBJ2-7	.	CSVKKDYEQYF
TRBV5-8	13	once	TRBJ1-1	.	CASSPLAGTEAFF
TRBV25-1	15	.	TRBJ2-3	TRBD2	CASSAPSGITDTQYF
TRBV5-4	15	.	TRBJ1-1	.	CASSAAGGMNTEAFF
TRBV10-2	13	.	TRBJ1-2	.	CASSEGGTYGYTF
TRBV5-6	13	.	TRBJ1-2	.	CASRPGRNYGYTF
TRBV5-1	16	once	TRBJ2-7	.	CASSFDPGSPNAEQYF
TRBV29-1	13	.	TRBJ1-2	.	CSVPKGTNYGYTF
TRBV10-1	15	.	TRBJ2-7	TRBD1	CASSDYGTGHYEQYF
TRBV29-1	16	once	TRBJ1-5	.	CSVQGWVARDNQPQHF
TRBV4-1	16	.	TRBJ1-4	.	CASSQVYPGEDEKLFF
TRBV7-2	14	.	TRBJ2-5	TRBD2	CASSLAGGGETQYF
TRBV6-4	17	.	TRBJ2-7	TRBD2	CASTPGLAGEERYEQYF
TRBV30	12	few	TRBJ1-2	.	CAWSVLGYGYTF
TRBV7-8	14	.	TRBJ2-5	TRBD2	CASSPIAGYETQYF